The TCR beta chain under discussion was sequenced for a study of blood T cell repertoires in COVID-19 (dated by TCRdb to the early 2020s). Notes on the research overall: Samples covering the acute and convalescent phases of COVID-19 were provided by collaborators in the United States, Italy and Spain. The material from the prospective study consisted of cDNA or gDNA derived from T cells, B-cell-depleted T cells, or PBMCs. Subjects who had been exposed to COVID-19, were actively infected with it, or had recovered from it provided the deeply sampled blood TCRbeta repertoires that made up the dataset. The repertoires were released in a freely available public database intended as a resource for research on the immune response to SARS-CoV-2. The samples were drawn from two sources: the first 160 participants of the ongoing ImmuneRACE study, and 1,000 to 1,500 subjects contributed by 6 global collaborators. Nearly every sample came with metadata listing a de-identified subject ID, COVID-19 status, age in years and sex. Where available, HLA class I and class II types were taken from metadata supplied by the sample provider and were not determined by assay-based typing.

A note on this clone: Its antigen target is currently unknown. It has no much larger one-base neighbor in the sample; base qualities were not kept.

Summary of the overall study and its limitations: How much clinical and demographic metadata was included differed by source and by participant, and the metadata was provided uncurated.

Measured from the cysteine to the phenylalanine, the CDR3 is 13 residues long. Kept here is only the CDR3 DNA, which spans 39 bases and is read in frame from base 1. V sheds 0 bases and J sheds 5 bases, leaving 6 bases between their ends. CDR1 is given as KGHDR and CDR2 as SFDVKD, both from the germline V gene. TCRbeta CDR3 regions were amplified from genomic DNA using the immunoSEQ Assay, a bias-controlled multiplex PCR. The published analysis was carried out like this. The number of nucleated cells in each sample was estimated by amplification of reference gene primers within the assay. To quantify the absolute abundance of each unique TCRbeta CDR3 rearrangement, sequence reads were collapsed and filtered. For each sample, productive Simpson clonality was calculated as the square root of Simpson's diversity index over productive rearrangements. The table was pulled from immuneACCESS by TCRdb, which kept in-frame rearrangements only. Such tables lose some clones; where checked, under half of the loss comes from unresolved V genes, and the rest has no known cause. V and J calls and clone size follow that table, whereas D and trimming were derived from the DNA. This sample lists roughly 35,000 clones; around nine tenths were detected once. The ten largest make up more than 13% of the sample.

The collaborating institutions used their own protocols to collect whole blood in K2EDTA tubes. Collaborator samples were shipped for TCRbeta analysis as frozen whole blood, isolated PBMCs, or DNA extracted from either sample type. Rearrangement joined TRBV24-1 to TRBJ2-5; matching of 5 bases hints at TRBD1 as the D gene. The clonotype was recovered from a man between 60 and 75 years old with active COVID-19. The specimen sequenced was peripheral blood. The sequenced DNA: TGTGCCACCAGTGATTTGCAGGGCGAGACCCAGTACTTC. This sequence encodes CATSDLQGETQYF.